The 20 T cell receptor beta chains presented below share a single source sample, sequenced in a study of identical twins. TCRdb independently ran MiXCR on the 5' RACE reads; one entry per CDR3 protein. The table shows around 570,000 distinct CDR3 sequences, with approximately 10% occurring only once. Another study also made use of these data, one on yellow fever vaccine responses in identical twins.

Sequencing used PBMCs. The source of these receptors is a woman aged 18-29 years in good health.

The chain carries TRBV7-9 and TRBJ2-3, with D maybe TRBD1 (5 bases). Germline CDR1 SEHNR, CDR2 FQNEAQ (reference sequence). CDR3 length: 14 amino acids. V dropped 6 bases and J dropped 3 bases, with 13 bases sitting between them. Here the CDR3 reads CASRPQGQTDTQYF. CDR3 coding DNA: TGTGCCAGCAGGCCCCAGGGTCAGACAGATACGCAGTATTTT.

Only a few counts were recorded for this clonotype. The J gene is TRBJ2-5, the V gene TRBV15, with 12 bases identical to TRBD2. The V segment lost 3 bases and the J segment 2 bases; nucleotides outside the gene matches: 4. Germline V gene lookup returns CDR1 LNHNV and CDR2 YYDKDF (reference sequence). The CDR3 runs 16 residues. The DNA of the CDR3 is TGTGCCACCAGCAGCCGACTAGCGGGGGCACAAGAGACCCAGTACTTC. Its protein product is CATSSRLAGAQETQYF.

The chain combines TRBV5-1 with TRBJ2-1; no firm D call. Germline loops: CDR1 SGHRS, CDR2 YFSETQ. The CDR3 has 12 residues. V was pared by 0 bases and J by 9 bases, with 7 bases between. CDR3 amino acids: CASSLVGIEQFF. CDR3 DNA sequence: TGCGCCAGCAGCTTGGTTGGTATTGAGCAGTTCTTC.

Ten or more counts support this clonotype. DNA of the CDR3: TGTGCCAGCAACAGGTACAATGAGCAGTTCTTC. Translating gives CASNRYNEQFF. The chain combines TRBV28 with TRBJ2-1, with D maybe TRBD1 (5 bases). Trimming took off 7 bases at V and 4 bases at J, with 5 bases between the two ends. This CDR3 has 11 amino acids. Germline CDR1 is MDHEN and CDR2 is SYDVKM.

This clonotype was recorded many times. The chain links TRBV5-1 to TRBJ1-5, with 12 bases fitting TRBD1. The CDR3 spans 17 residues. Germline V gives CDR1 SGHRS, CDR2 YFSETQ. J lost 3 bases, V lost 1 base, and 5 bases had no gene match. CDR3 amino acids: CASSLLPGQGANQPQHF. CDR3 in DNA: TGCGCCAGCAGCTTGTTACCGGGACAGGGGGCCAATCAGCCCCAGCATTTT.

This clonotype was seen many times. The gene calls are TRBV5-1 and TRBJ1-1, with 7 bases identical to TRBD1. The CDR3 spans 16 residues. V lost 4 bases to trimming and J lost 1 base; unmatched junction nucleotides: 10. Germline assignment: CDR1 SGHRS and CDR2 YFSETQ. The CDR3, as DNA: TGCGCCAGCAGCCTACAGGAACAGGGGAGGAACACTGAAGCTTTCTTT. Translating it yields CASSLQEQGRNTEAFF.

This clonotype came up a few times. This sequence joins TRBV20-1 and TRBJ2-1; no clear D. Germline V gene sequence: CDR1 DFQATT, CDR2 SNEGSKA (reference sequence). Trimming pared 1 base from V and 8 bases from J, leaving 6 bases between. The CDR3 spans 11 residues. In nucleotides, the CDR3 is TGCAGTGCTAGAGGCGTTGATGAGCAGTTCTTC. It translates to CSARGVDEQFF.

This clonotype was seen a few times. The DNA of the CDR3 is TGCAGTGCTACGACAGGGGTTGCGGGAGAGACCCAGTACTTC. It codes for CSATTGVAGETQYF. The chain is built from TRBV20-1 and TRBJ2-5; 8 bases line up with TRBD1. CDR3 length: 14 amino acids. J was trimmed by 4 bases and V by 4 bases; bases with no gene match: 8. Germline CDR1 DFQATT, CDR2 SNEGSKA (reference sequence).

In this sample, this clonotype turned up a few times. The rearrangement joins TRBV29-1 to TRBJ1-2, with 7 bases identical to TRBD1. V dropped 0 bases and J dropped 3; count of bases not matched to a gene: 4. Germline CDR1 and CDR2: SQVTM and ANQGSEA. The CDR3 is made up of 14 amino acids. For the CDR3, the DNA is TGCAGCGTTGAAGAGAGACAGGGTGACTATGGCTACACCTTC. Residues: CSVEERQGDYGYTF.

This clonotype was detected ten times or more. The chain joins TRBV7-9 to TRBJ2-7; tentatively, D is TRBD2 (5 bases). The CDR3 consists of 14 residues. Looked up from germline, CDR1 is SEHNR and CDR2 is FQNEAQ (reference sequence). Between the trimmed V and J ends, which lost 3 bases and 3 bases, there was a span of 12 bases. The DNA of the CDR3 is TGTGCCAGCAGCTTCGATACTAGTCGCTACGAGCAGTACTTC. Protein: CASSFDTSRYEQYF. Full variable domain (remainder filled in from reference TRBV7-9 and TRBJ2-7): DTGVSQNPRHKITKRGQNVTFRCDPISEHNRLYWYRQTLGQGPEFLTYFQNEAQLEKSRLLSDRFSAERPKGSFSTLEIQRTEQGDSAMYLCASSFDTSRYEQYFGPGTRLTVT.

This clonotype was seen many times. The V and J genes are TRBV2 and TRBJ1-5; TRBD1 matches 11 bases. The V and J ends lost 4 bases and 6 bases, in that order; junction bases with no gene match: 5. The CDR3 covers 15 residues. Germline V gives CDR1 SNHLY, CDR2 FYNNEI. The CDR3 DNA reads TGTGCCAGCAGTGGAGGACAGGGGGCAGGTCAGCCCCAGCATTTT. This encodes CASSGGQGAGQPQHF. The whole variable domain, filled in from reference TRBV2 and TRBJ1-5, reads EPEVTQTPSHQVTQMGQEVILRCVPISNHLYFYWYRQILGQKVEFLVSFYNNEISEKSEIFDDQFSVERPDGSNFTLKIRSTKLEDSAMYFCASSGGQGAGQPQHFGDGTRLSIL.

The chain recombines TRBV4-1 with TRBJ2-5; 13 bases are a match to TRBD2. From germline, CDR1 is MGHRA and CDR2 YSYEKL. V lost 3 bases to trimming and J lost 5 bases; unmatched junction nucleotides: 6. This CDR3 spans 16 amino acids. CDR3 bases: TGCGCCAGCAGCCAGACTAGCGGGAGGACCCCGGAGACCCAGTACTTC. Residues: CASSQTSGRTPETQYF.

The table lists this clonotype with a few counts. The V call is TRBV4-2, the J call TRBJ2-7; D not resolved. CDR1 and CDR2 (germline): LGHNA, YNFKEQ. The CDR3 length is 12 residues. The V end was cut by 0 bases, the J end by 6 bases, with 6 bases between. CDR3 bases: TGTGCCAGCAGCCAAGACCTTTCCGAGCAGTACTTC. Protein product: CASSQDLSEQYF.

This clonotype was seen a few times. The rearrangement links TRBV6-2 or TRBV6-3 to TRBJ2-1; 10 bases are a match to TRBD2. CDR3 length equals 16 residues. With 2 bases clipped from V and 8 bases from J, the junction kept 9 bases outside the gene matches. The germline V gene has CDR1 MNHEY and CDR2 SVGEGT. This CDR3 reads CASSYLGAGGPHEQFF. For the CDR3, the DNA is TGTGCCAGCAGTTACCTCGGAGCGGGGGGGCCTCATGAGCAGTTCTTC.

This clonotype was observed many times. The rearrangement uses TRBV12-3 or TRBV12-4 and TRBJ1-6, with unresolved D. The CDR3 is 14 residues long. Trimming shortened V by 2 bases and J by 9 bases, and 11 bases separated the two germline ends. Written as DNA, the CDR3 is TGTGCCAGCAGTTTAAAGAGTAGCAGTTCACCCCTCCACTTT. Its protein is CASSLKSSSSPLHF.

This clonotype has a count of ten or more. V usage is TRBV6-5 and J usage is TRBJ2-7; TRBD2 matches 11 bases. Germline assignment: CDR1 MNHEY and CDR2 SVGAGI. J was trimmed by 3 bases and V by 3 bases; bases with no gene match: 1. The CDR3 sequence is 14 residues long. The CDR3 protein is CASSYSGGDYEQYF. CDR3 sequence (DNA): TGTGCCAGCAGTTATAGCGGGGGGGACTACGAGCAGTACTTC.

This clonotype was observed a few times. The chain recombines TRBV9 with TRBJ1-2, with TRBD1 matching 7 bases. There are 15 residues in the CDR3. V lost 3 bases, J lost 4 bases, and 9 bases stayed unmatched. Germline V gives CDR1 SGDLS, CDR2 YYNGEE. In nucleotides, the CDR3 is TGTGCCAGCAGCGAAACAGGGGACCAGCTCTATGGCTACACCTTC. It codes for CASSETGDQLYGYTF.

The J gene is TRBJ2-5, the V gene TRBV19; 11 positions agree with TRBD1. The CDR3 length is 16 residues. V shed 4 bases, J shed 4 bases, and the junction held 8 bases outside the gene matches. CDR1 is LNHDA and CDR2 is SQIVND in the germline V gene (reference sequence). In nucleotides, the CDR3 is TGTGCCAGTAGTAGAATCCACGGGACAGGGGGAGAGACCCAGTACTTC. Protein sequence: CASSRIHGTGGETQYF.

The sample holds many counts of this clonotype. The gene calls are TRBV3-1 and TRBJ2-7, with 9 bases lining up with TRBD1. The CDR3 extends over 15 amino acids. After removal of 0 bases from V and 3 bases from J, the junction contained 3 bases not matched to a gene. Germline V gene data show CDR1 as LGHDT and CDR2 as YNNKEL (reference sequence). CDR3 region: CASSQEGQGFYEQYF. As DNA, the CDR3 is TGTGCCAGCAGCCAAGAGGGACAGGGTTTCTACGAGCAGTACTTC.

The sample holds many counts of this clonotype. The chain links TRBV7-2 to TRBJ2-2; no definite D call. The CDR3 sequence is 13 residues long. Deletions cut 2 bases from V and 5 bases from J, with 6 bases between. Germline CDR1 reads SGHTA; CDR2 reads FQGNSA. The CDR3: CASSLFHTGELFF. The DNA of the CDR3 is TGTGCCAGCAGCTTATTTCATACCGGGGAGCTGTTTTTT.